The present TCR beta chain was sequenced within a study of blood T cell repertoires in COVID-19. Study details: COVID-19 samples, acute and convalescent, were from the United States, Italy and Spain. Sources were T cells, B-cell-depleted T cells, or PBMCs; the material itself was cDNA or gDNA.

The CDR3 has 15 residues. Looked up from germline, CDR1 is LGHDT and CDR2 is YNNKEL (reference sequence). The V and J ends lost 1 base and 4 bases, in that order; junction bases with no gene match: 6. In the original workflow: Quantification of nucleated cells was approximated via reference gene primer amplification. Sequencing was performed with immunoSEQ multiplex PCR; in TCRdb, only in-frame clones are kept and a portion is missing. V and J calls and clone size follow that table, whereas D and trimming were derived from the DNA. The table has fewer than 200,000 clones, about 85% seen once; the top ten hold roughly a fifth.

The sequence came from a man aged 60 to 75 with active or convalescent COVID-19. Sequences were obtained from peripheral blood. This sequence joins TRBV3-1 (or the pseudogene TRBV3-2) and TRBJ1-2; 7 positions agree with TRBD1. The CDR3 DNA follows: TGTGCCAGCAGCCAAGTAGGAGGGGGCGGCTATGGCTACACCTTC. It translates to CASSQVGGGGYGYTF.